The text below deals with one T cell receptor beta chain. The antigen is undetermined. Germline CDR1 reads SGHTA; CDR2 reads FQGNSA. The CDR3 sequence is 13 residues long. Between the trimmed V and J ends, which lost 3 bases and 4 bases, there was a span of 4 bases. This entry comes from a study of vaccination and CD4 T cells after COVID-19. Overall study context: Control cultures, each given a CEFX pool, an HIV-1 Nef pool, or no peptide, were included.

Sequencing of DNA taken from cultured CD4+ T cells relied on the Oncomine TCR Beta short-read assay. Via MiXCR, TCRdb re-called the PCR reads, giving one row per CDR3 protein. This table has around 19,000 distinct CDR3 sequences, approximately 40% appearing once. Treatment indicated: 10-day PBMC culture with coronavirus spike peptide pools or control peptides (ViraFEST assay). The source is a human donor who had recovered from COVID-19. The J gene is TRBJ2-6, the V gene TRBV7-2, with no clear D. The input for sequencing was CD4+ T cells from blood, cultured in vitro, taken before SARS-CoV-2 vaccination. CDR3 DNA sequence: TGTGCCAGCAGCTTCCCCGGGGCCAACGTCCTGACTTTC. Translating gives CASSFPGANVLTF.